This section outlines one T cell receptor beta chain sequence together with its context. The repertoire was sequenced with immunoSEQ multiplex PCR; TCRdb's copy has only in-frame clones and lacks some. The sample consists of 25,000 to 40,000 clones, 90% to 95% of them appearing once. The data derive from a study of T cell changes during pregnancy in multiple sclerosis. The CDR3 consists of 15 residues. Germline V gene sequence: CDR1 MNHNS, CDR2 SASEGT. Deletions cut 6 bases from V and 2 bases from J, with 15 bases between. Sequenced here: CD8+ T cells from peripheral blood mononuclear cells, sampled in the second trimester of pregnancy. V usage is TRBV6-1 and J usage is TRBJ2-3; D is possibly TRBD1 (6 bases). The source is a female donor in good health, enrolled as a control in a pregnancy study. CDR3 sequence reads: CASSSGRTDTDTQYF. The CDR3 coding sequence is TGTGCCAGCAGCTCCGGACGGACAGACACAGATACGCAGTATTTT.